This record looks at one T cell receptor (beta chain) sequence and its context. Its antigen remains unknown. These data come from a study of shared clonotypes between healthy human individuals. Study context: Per-donor plates numbered three CD4 naive, three CD4 memory, two CD8 naive and one CD8 memory. Findings and limits, study-wide: Against clonotypes common to all four donors, non-shared ones had lower generation probabilities. Across a handful of donors, naive CD4 shared about 5%, naive CD8 3% to 3.5%, memory CD4 less than 2.5%, memory CD8 around 0.36%.

Deep level was the assay's run setting. The assay was immunoSEQ multiplex PCR, and TCRdb's table has in-frame clones only and misses some. This sample has 1.6 million or so clones, with approximately 97% found just once. Germline V lookup: CDR1 SGDLS, CDR2 YYNGEE. The CDR3 is 17 residues long. This chain links TRBV9 with TRBJ2-5; 11 nucleotides line up with TRBD2. The tail of the sequence fits TRBJ2-7 better, so the J call may be wrong. This receptor was identified in a young man in good health. The source material was naive CD4+ T cells sorted from blood. The subset here: CD45RA+ positively selected. For the CDR3, the DNA is TGTGCCAGCAGCAGGGTGGCTAGCGGGAGGAGCTCCTACGAGCAGTACTTC. It encodes CASSRVASGRSSYEQYF.